This entry lists 29 T cell receptor beta chains sequenced from one sample in a study of T-cell reconstitution after alpha-beta-depleted transplantation in children. Using unique molecular identifiers, the investigators prepared the TCRbeta library. Via MiXCR, TCRdb re-called the PCR reads, giving one row per CDR3 protein. The sample has about 460,000 distinct CDR3 sequences, about 10% seen once. Sequencing used PBMCs, obtained before TCRalphabeta/CD19-depleted stem cell transplant. The receptors were gathered from a child aged 2 to 10 with inherited bone marrow failure, due to receive a stem cell transplant.

This clonotype was observed at least ten times. The chain joins TRBV29-1 to TRBJ1-3; D remains ambiguous. The CDR3 totals 13 residues. Germline lookup yields CDR1 SQVTM and CDR2 ANQGSEA. The V and J ends lost 6 bases and 0 bases respectively, with 9 bases between them. CDR3 bases: TGCAGCGTCGGGAGTATCTCTGGAAACACCATATATTTT. Its protein is CSVGSISGNTIYF.

The chain links TRBV3-1 to TRBJ1-2; 9 nucleotides align to TRBD1. Germline CDR1 reads LGHDT; CDR2 reads YNNKEL (reference sequence). The CDR3 runs 16 residues. With 4 bases clipped from V and 4 bases from J, the junction kept 10 bases outside the gene matches. CDR3 nucleotides: TGTGCCAGCAGCCTAGACCCGGGACAGGGAGTCTATGGCTACACCTTC. It yields the protein CASSLDPGQGVYGYTF.

This clonotype was seen only a few times. This rearrangement joins TRBV28 to TRBJ2-3; D remains unclear. CDR3 length: 13 amino acids. Germline V gene data show CDR1 as MDHEN and CDR2 as SYDVKM. Trimming removed 8 bases from V and 0 bases from J, with 9 bases in between. This CDR3 reads CASPSPSTDTQYF. CDR3 nucleotides: TGTGCCAGCCCGAGCCCTAGCACAGATACGCAGTATTTT.

This clonotype appeared many times. V is TRBV4-3 and J is TRBJ1-6, with D possibly being TRBD1 (6 bases). The CDR3 spans 18 residues. Trimming left V 0 bases short and J 7 bases short, with 19 bases between. Germline V gene data show CDR1 as LGHNA and CDR2 as YSLEER. The CDR3 DNA reads as TGCGCCAGCAGCCAAGATCTAGGCCAGGGGTTTGAAAATTCACCCCTCCACTTT. Its protein product is CASSQDLGQGFENSPLHF.

This clonotype appeared many times. J is TRBJ2-1 and V is TRBV10-2; 8 positions agree with TRBD2. J was trimmed by 10 bases and V by 3 bases; bases with no gene match: 11. In germline, CDR1 is WSHSY, CDR2 SAAADI. The CDR3 sequence is 15 residues long. The DNA of the CDR3 is TGCGCCAGCAGTGACCAGCGGGAGTTCATATGGGAGCAGTTCTTC. It translates to CASSDQREFIWEQFF.

This clonotype was recorded at least ten times. In DNA, the CDR3 is TGTGCCAGTAGTATATCCCCGACAGGTGTAGCTGAAGCTTTCTTT. It is translated as CASSISPTGVAEAFF. The rearrangement links TRBV19 to TRBJ1-1, with TRBD1 as a possible D gene (6 bases). CDR1 and CDR2 (germline): LNHDA, SQIVND (reference sequence). This CDR3 comprises 15 residues. Trimming cost V 2 bases and J 6 bases, with 16 bases left between them.

The sample holds a few counts of this clonotype. The chain uses TRBV20-1 and TRBJ2-6; D uncertain. The germline V gene has CDR1 DFQATT and CDR2 SNEGSKA (reference sequence). The CDR3 runs 14 residues. With 7 bases removed from V and 3 bases from J, the gap between germline ends came to 13 bases. The CDR3 DNA is TGCAGTGTAGGTAGGGTTTTTGGGGCCAACGTCCTGACTTTC. Protein sequence: CSVGRVFGANVLTF.

In this sample, this clonotype turned up a few times. The gene calls are TRBV2 and TRBJ2-2; weak D call: TRBD2 (6 bases). The ends were cut back, 7 bases at V and 7 bases at J, with 16 bases in the middle. The CDR3 contains 14 residues. Germline CDR1 is SNHLY and CDR2 is FYNNEI. Written as DNA, the CDR3 is TGTGCCAGCAACGAGGGAGGTTTTCACGGGGAGCTGTTTTTT. Translating gives CASNEGGFHGELFF.

This clonotype was counted ten times or more. The CDR3 sequence: CASSEAGRSYEQYF. CDR3 DNA sequence: TGCGCCAGCAGTGAGGCAGGGAGGTCCTACGAGCAGTACTTC. The chain couples TRBV10-2 to TRBJ2-7; weak D call: TRBD2 (6 bases). The CDR3 has 14 residues. The V end was cut by 2 bases, the J end by 1 base, with 9 bases between. Germline values: CDR1 WSHSY, CDR2 SAAADI.

Remarks on this clonotype: A single base separates this from a much larger clone, so it may be a read error. This rearrangement joins TRBV27 to TRBJ2-2, with D unresolved. Trimming shortened V by 0 bases and J by 5 bases, and 13 bases separated the two germline ends. The CDR3 totals 16 residues. Germline CDR1 is MNHEY and CDR2 is SMNVEV (reference sequence). The CDR3 region has the DNA TGTGCCAGCAGTTTATCGGGTGGGCCCATAACCGGGGAGCTGTTTTTT. This translates into CASSLSGGPITGELFF.

In this sample, this clonotype turned up many times. The chain carries TRBV29-1 and TRBJ2-3; no firm D call. This CDR3 is 11 amino acids long. Germline assignment: CDR1 SQVTM and CDR2 ANQGSEA. Trimming took 5 bases from V and 4 from J, leaving 7 bases between them. CDR3 bases: TGCAGCGTTAGTCAGTCAGATACGCAGTATTTT. Its protein is CSVSQSDTQYF.

In its sample, this clonotype was seen many times. The CDR3 coding sequence is TGTGCCAGCAGCCACAAGGGACTAGCGGGGTCCTACAATGAGCAGTTCTTC. This translates into CASSHKGLAGSYNEQFF. The rearrangement links TRBV6-2 or TRBV6-3 to TRBJ2-1; 13 nucleotides match TRBD2. The CDR3 is 17 amino acids. J gave up 1 base and V 6 bases, and 6 bases lay outside the gene matches. CDR1 is MNHEY, CDR2 SVGEGT, per germline.

The chain carries TRBV5-1 and TRBJ1-1, with D tentatively TRBD1 (5 bases). Germline V lookup: CDR1 SGHRS, CDR2 YFSETQ. This CDR3 spans 15 amino acids. V shed 4 bases and J shed 7 bases, with 20 bases lying between them. CDR3 sequence reads: CASSPWSRGGGEAFF. CDR3 nucleotides: TGCGCCAGCAGCCCCTGGTCGCGGGGCGGGGGTGAAGCTTTCTTT.

There are many counts of this clonotype. CDR3 residues: CASSLGGDRDFQETQYF. CDR3 bases: TGTGCCAGCAGCTTGGGCGGGGACAGGGACTTCCAAGAGACCCAGTACTTC. The J gene is TRBJ2-5, the V gene TRBV5-6; 9 bases agree with TRBD1. Germline lookup yields CDR1 SGHDT and CDR2 YYEEEE. The length of the CDR3 is 17 residues. The V segment lost 0 bases and the J segment 1 base; nucleotides outside the gene matches: 7.

This clonotype occurred many times. V gene TRBV5-1 combines with J gene TRBJ2-1, with 13 bases identical to TRBD2. Germline CDR1 is SGHRS and CDR2 is YFSETQ. The V gene end was trimmed by 4 bases and the J gene end by 1 base; junction bases not matched to a gene: 5. The CDR3 contains 17 residues. The CDR3 region has the DNA TGCGCCAGCAGCCCGGGACTAGCGGGAACTTCCTACAATGAGCAGTTCTTC. Residues: CASSPGLAGTSYNEQFF.

This clonotype was detected ten times or more. The CDR3 DNA follows: TGCGCCAGCAGCCAAGATCTAGCGTCCGGCGGGAGGGCTTACGAGCAGTACTTC. It specifies CASSQDLASGGRAYEQYF. The chain links TRBV4-3 to TRBJ2-7; TRBD2 aligns across 9 bases. The CDR3 is made up of 18 amino acids. With V trimmed by 0 bases and J by 4 bases, 13 bases remained unmatched. Germline V gives CDR1 LGHNA, CDR2 YSLEER.

This clonotype was counted many times. The junction differs from germline at one of its ends, possibly a read error. The chain carries TRBV6-2 or TRBV6-3 and TRBJ1-5, with TRBD1 matching over 9 bases. The CDR3 runs to 13 residues. Germline assignment: CDR1 MNHEY and CDR2 SVGEGT. The CDR3 reads CASSYSPGQGRYF. In nucleotides, the CDR3 is TGTGCCAGCAGTTACTCTCCGGGACAGGGCAGGTATTTT.

The chain employs TRBV27 and TRBJ2-4; 13 bases map to TRBD2. Germline CDR1 MNHEY, CDR2 SMNVEV (reference sequence). Trimming cost V 3 bases and J 12 bases; bases outside gene matches: 11. This CDR3 has 16 amino acids. The CDR3 nucleotides read TGTGCCAGCAGTTTCGGTCCCGAGACTAGCGGGAGGAATCAGTACTTC. The encoded protein is CASSFGPETSGRNQYF.

This clonotype was recorded many times. The chain joins TRBV6-5 to TRBJ2-3, with D perhaps assigned TRBD1 or TRBD2 (5 bases each). The germline CDR1 and CDR2 sequences are MNHEY and SVGAGI. This CDR3 has 15 residues. The V end was cut by 5 bases, the J end by 0 bases, with 12 bases between. As DNA, the CDR3 is TGTGCCAGCAGTATCCGGGGCTCGAGCACAGATACGCAGTATTTT. The encoded protein is CASSIRGSSTDTQYF.

In this sample, this clonotype turned up many times. The chain uses TRBV9 and TRBJ2-7; the D gene is possibly TRBD1 (5 bases). Trimming took off 0 bases at V and 1 base at J, with 11 bases between the two ends. The CDR3 is 15 amino acids. Per germline, CDR1 SGDLS and CDR2 YYNGEE. The DNA for the CDR3 is TGTGCCAGCAGCGTAGGGGGCCAGCTTTCCTACGAGCAGTACTTC. Translated, it gives CASSVGGQLSYEQYF. Looking up the rest from reference TRBV9 and TRBJ2-7 gives the full variable domain: DSGVTQTPKHLITATGQRVTLRCSPRSGDLSVYWYQQSLDQGLQFLIQYYNGEERAKGNILERFSAQQFPDLHSELNLSSLELGDSALYFCASSVGGQLSYEQYFGPGTRLTVT.

This clonotype was picked up many times. V usage is TRBV5-6 and J usage is TRBJ2-5; weak D call: TRBD2 (6 bases). The CDR3 is 13 amino acids. Germline CDR1 reads SGHDT; CDR2 reads YYEEEE. V shed 4 bases and J shed 4 bases, with 11 bases lying between them. CDR3 sequence reads: CASSGGTGETQYF. The CDR3 coding sequence is TGTGCCAGCAGCGGGGGGACGGGAGAGACCCAGTACTTC.

This clonotype has a count of ten or more. At one of its ends the junction is not consistent with the germline gene, which may arise from a read error. The rearrangement uses TRBV15 and TRBJ2-2, with D tentatively TRBD1 (5 bases). Germline CDR1 and CDR2: LNHNV and YYDKDF (reference sequence). There are 14 residues in the CDR3. CDR3: CATGRDVWGGELFF. The DNA of the CDR3 is TGTGCCACCGGCAGGGATGTGTGGGGCGGGGAGCTGTTTTTT.

This clonotype was recorded many times. This sequence joins TRBV12-3 or TRBV12-4 and TRBJ2-1; 8 bases are a match to TRBD1. Trimming took 3 bases from V and 7 from J; bases not matched to a gene: 8. The CDR3 totals 15 residues. The CDR3 sequence: CASSLGQGARNEQFF. As DNA, the CDR3 is TGTGCCAGCAGTTTGGGGCAGGGGGCGCGTAATGAGCAGTTCTTC.

This clonotype has a count of ten or more. The rearrangement links TRBV20-1 to TRBJ2-3; D not certain. This CDR3 spans 13 amino acids. Germline lookup yields CDR1 DFQATT and CDR2 SNEGSKA (reference sequence). V lost 7 bases and J 3 bases, leaving 14 bases between the germline ends. The CDR3 reads CSVRNSWTDTQYF. Written as DNA, the CDR3 is TGCAGTGTCCGTAACAGCTGGACAGATACGCAGTATTTT.

This clonotype was detected only a few times. The CDR3: CSPPRTGGNNYGYTF. The CDR3 DNA reads TGCAGTCCTCCACGGACAGGGGGCAACAACTATGGCTACACCTTC. This sequence joins TRBV20-1 and TRBJ1-2; 11 positions agree with TRBD1. Germline assignment: CDR1 DFQATT and CDR2 SNEGSKA (reference sequence). V gave up 8 bases and J gave up 2 bases; unmatched junction bases: 10. This CDR3 is 15 amino acids long.

As to this clonotype: A much bigger clone sits one base away, suggesting this may be a read error. The chain recombines TRBV20-1 with TRBJ2-3; either TRBD1 or TRBD2 may supply D (6 bases each). Germline V gene lookup returns CDR1 DFQATT and CDR2 SNEGSKA (reference sequence). This CDR3 is built from 16 residues. Trimming shortened V by 5 bases and J by 2 bases, and 20 bases separated the two germline ends. As DNA, the CDR3 is TGCAGTGCTTTTAGGGGGAGGCACCCGACCACAGATACGCAGTATTTT. Its translation is CSAFRGRHPTTDTQYF.

At least ten counts were recorded for this clonotype. The V and J genes are TRBV7-8 and TRBJ2-7; 9 bases are shared with TRBD1. Germline CDR1 reads SGHVS; CDR2 reads FQNEAQ. The CDR3 runs to 14 residues. Trimming removed 4 bases from V and 6 bases from J; junction bases left unmatched: 7. CDR3 nucleotides: TGTGCCAGCAGCTCGGGACAGGGTCTCTTCGAGCAGTACTTC. Its translation is CASSSGQGLFEQYF.

This clonotype was found many times. The V and J genes are TRBV30 and TRBJ2-1; a weak D match, TRBD1 (6 bases). The germline V gene has CDR1 GTSNPN and CDR2 SVGIG (reference sequence). V was pared by 5 bases and J by 8 bases, with 16 bases between. The CDR3 is made up of 13 amino acids. The CDR3 DNA sequence: TGTGCCTGGCCTGGCAACAGGGTCGATGAGCAGTTCTTC. It translates to CAWPGNRVDEQFF. Variable domain in full (rest from reference TRBV30 and TRBJ2-1): SQTIHQWPATLVQPVGSPLSLECTVEGTSNPNLYWYRQAAGRGLQLLFYSVGIGQISSEVPQNLSASRPQDRQFILSSKKLLLSDSGFYLCAWPGNRVDEQFFGPGTRLTVL.

This clonotype was seen many times. The V call is TRBV9, the J call TRBJ1-2, with TRBD1 identical over 8 bases. There are 15 residues in the CDR3. Germline V gene data show CDR1 as SGDLS and CDR2 as YYNGEE. The ends lost 0 bases at V and 4 bases at J; junction bases unmatched: 5. As DNA, the CDR3 is TGTGCCAGCAGCGTAGATGGGACAGGCAGCTATGGCTACACCTTC. Translation: CASSVDGTGSYGYTF.